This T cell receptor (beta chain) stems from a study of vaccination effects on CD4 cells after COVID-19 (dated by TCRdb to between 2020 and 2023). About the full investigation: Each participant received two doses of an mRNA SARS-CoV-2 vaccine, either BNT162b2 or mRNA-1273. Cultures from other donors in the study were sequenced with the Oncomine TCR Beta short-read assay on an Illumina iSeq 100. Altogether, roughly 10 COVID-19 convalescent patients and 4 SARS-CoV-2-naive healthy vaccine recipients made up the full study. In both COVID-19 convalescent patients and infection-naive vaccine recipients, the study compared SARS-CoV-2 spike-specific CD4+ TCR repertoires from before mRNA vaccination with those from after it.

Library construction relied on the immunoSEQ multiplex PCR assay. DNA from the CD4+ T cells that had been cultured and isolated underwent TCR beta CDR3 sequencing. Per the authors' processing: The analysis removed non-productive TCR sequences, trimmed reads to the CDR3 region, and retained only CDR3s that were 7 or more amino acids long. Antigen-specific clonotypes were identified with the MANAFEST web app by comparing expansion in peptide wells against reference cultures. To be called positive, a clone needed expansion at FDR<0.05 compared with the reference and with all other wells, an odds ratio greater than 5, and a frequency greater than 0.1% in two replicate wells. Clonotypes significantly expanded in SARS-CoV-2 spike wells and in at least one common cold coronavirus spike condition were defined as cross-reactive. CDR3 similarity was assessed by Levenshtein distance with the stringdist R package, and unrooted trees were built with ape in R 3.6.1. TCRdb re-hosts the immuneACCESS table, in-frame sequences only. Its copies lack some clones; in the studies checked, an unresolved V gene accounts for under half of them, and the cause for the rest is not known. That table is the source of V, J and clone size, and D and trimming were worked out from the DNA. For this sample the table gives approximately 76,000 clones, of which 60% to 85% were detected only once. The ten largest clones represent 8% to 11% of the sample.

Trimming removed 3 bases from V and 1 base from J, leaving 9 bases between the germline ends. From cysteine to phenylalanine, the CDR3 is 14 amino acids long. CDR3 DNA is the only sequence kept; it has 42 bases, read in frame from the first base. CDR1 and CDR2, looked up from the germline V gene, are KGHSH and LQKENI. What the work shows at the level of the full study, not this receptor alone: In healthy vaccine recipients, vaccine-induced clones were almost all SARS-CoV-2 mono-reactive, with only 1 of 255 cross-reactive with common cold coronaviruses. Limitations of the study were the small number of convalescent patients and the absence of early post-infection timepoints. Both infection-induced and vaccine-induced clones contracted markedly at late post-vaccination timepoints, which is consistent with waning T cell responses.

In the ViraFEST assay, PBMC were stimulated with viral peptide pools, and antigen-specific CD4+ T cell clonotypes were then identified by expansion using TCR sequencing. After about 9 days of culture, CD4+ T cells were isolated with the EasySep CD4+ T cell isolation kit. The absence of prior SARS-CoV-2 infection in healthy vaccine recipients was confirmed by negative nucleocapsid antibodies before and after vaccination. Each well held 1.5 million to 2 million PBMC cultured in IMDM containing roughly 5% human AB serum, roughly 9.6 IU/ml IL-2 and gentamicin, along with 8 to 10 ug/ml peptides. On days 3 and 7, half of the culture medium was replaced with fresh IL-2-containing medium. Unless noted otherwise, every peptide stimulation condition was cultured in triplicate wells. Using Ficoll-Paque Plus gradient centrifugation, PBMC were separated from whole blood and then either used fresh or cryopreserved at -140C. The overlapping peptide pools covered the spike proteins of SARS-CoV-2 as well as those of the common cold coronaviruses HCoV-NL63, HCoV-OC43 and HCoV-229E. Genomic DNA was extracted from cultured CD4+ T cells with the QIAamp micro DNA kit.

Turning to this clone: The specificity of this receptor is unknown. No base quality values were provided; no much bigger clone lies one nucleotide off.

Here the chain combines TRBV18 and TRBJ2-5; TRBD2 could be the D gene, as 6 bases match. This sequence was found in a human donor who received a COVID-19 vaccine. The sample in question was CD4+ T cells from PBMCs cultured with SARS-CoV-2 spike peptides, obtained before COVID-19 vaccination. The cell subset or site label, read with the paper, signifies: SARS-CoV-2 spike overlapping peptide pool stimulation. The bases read TGTGCCAGCTCACCCGGACTAAGCCAAGAGACCCAGTACTTC. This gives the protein CASSPGLSQETQYF.